The 23 T cell receptor beta chains in this list originate from one sample, sequenced in a study of blood T cell repertoires in COVID-19. Clones were sequenced by immunoSEQ multiplex PCR, and TCRdb holds only the in-frame ones, with some missing. The sample consists of about 70,000 clones, roughly 85% of them appearing once. The sequenced material came from peripheral blood. The receptors here all came from a woman between 55 and 75 years old with acute or convalescent COVID-19.

The V and J genes are TRBV5-1 and TRBJ2-5; TRBD2 matches 10 bases. The ends lost 0 bases at V and 2 bases at J; junction bases unmatched: 4. From germline, CDR1 is SGHRS and CDR2 YFSETQ. This CDR3 comprises 16 residues. DNA of the CDR3: TGCGCCAGCAGCTTGGGAGTACTAGCGGGGCAAGAGACCCAGTACTTC. Translating gives CASSLGVLAGQETQYF. The variable domain in full, with the rest retrieved from reference TRBV5-1 and TRBJ2-5, is KAGVTQTPRYLIKTRGQQVTLSCSPISGHRSVSWYQQTPGQGLQFLFEYFSETQRNKGNFPGRFSGRQFSNSRSEMNVSTLELGDSALYLCASSLGVLAGQETQYFGPGTRLLVL.

The gene calls are TRBV18 and TRBJ1-2; D gene ambiguous. Trimming stripped 4 bases from V and 6 bases from J, with 9 bases between. This CDR3 region has 12 residues. The germline gives CDR1 KGHSH, CDR2 LQKENI. In DNA, the CDR3 is TGTGCCAGCTCACGACAAGCAGATGGCTACACCTTC. This codes for CASSRQADGYTF.

The chain has TRBV11-2 and TRBJ2-1; 13 bases match TRBD2. The germline V gene encodes CDR1 SGHAT and CDR2 FQNNGV. The CDR3 extends over 16 amino acids. After removal of 7 bases from V and 5 bases from J, the junction contained 8 bases not matched to a gene. DNA for the CDR3: TGTGCCAGCACCCGGACTAGCGGGAGCTCGAACAATGAGCAGTTCTTC. This encodes CASTRTSGSSNNEQFF.

The chain carries TRBV2 and TRBJ1-2, with D perhaps matching TRBD1 (6 bases). This CDR3 spans 16 amino acids. Germline-derived CDR1 and CDR2 are SNHLY and FYNNEI. Trimming removed 8 bases at V and 4 bases at J, with 23 bases between. The CDR3 sequence: CASEPDPRGISYGYTF. As DNA, the CDR3 is TGTGCCAGCGAGCCGGATCCCAGGGGTATAAGCTATGGCTACACCTTC.

This clone was observed a handful of times. This sequence joins TRBV19 and TRBJ2-3; D gene ambiguous. The V end lost 1 base, the J end lost 0 bases, and 11 bases lay between the germline ends. The CDR3 sequence is 16 residues long. CDR1 and CDR2 from the germline V gene are LNHDA and SQIVND (reference sequence). CDR3 region: CASSIAGPPSTDTQYF. CDR3 nucleotides: TGTGCCAGTAGTATAGCGGGTCCCCCTAGCACAGATACGCAGTATTTT. The full variable domain, with the rest looked up from reference TRBV19 and TRBJ2-3, is DGGITQSPKYLFRKEGQNVTLSCEQNLNHDAMYWYRQDPGQGLRLIYYSQIVNDFQKGDIAEGYSVSREKKESFPLTVTSAQKNPTAFYLCASSIAGPPSTDTQYFGPGTRLTVL.

This clone came up a few times. This chain joins TRBV9 and TRBJ2-3; D remains unclear. Trimming removed 4 bases from V and 2 bases from J, with 5 bases in between. Germline values: CDR1 SGDLS, CDR2 YYNGEE. The CDR3 runs 12 residues. The CDR3: CASSPHTDTQYF. The CDR3 nucleotides read TGTGCCAGCAGCCCCCACACAGATACGCAGTATTTT.

This sequence joins TRBV6-5 and TRBJ1-5; 7 nucleotides line up with TRBD1. CDR3 size: 15 residues. The germline gives CDR1 MNHEY, CDR2 SVGAGI. V gave up 2 bases and J gave up 7 bases; unmatched junction bases: 8. The CDR3 sequence is CASSYEGQLNQPQHF. CDR3 bases: TGTGCCAGCAGTTACGAGGGACAGCTTAACCAGCCCCAGCATTTT.

The chain is built from TRBV3-1 (or the pseudogene TRBV3-2) and TRBJ1-2; no reliable D call. V lost 1 base and J lost 2, with 8 bases in between. Germline values: CDR1 LGHDT, CDR2 YNNKEL (reference sequence). The CDR3 contains 14 residues. CDR3 residues: CASSQVGENYGYTF. The CDR3 DNA is TGTGCCAGCAGCCAAGTTGGGGAGAACTATGGCTACACCTTC.

The chain employs TRBV27 and TRBJ2-1, with 10 bases matching TRBD2. With V trimmed by 5 bases and J by 7 bases, 5 bases remained unmatched. This CDR3 comprises 14 residues. Germline assignment: CDR1 MNHEY and CDR2 SMNVEV (reference sequence). CDR3 loop: CASSPRTSGNEQFF. The CDR3 nucleotides read TGTGCCAGCAGTCCCCGGACTAGCGGTAATGAGCAGTTCTTC.

The gene calls are TRBV6-2 or TRBV6-3 and TRBJ1-1; D is possibly TRBD1 (5 bases). Germline loops: CDR1 MNHEY, CDR2 SVGEGT. There are 14 residues in the CDR3. The V end was cut by 6 bases, the J end by 5 bases, with 16 bases between. DNA of the CDR3: TGTGCCAGCAGCCTGGGACTCAAAGGGACTGAAGCTTTCTTT. Amino acid sequence: CASSLGLKGTEAFF.

This clone has just a few counts. The chain couples TRBV5-5 to TRBJ1-1; the D is unclear. V was shortened by 0 bases and J by 4 bases, with 10 bases between the two germline ends. The CDR3 totals 14 residues. Germline values: CDR1 SGHKS, CDR2 YYEKEE (reference sequence). The CDR3 nucleotides are TGTGCCAGCAGCTTGGAGATGATTAGCACTGAAGCTTTCTTT. Translated: CASSLEMISTEAFF.

CDR3 bases: TGTGCCAGCAGCTTGGGACAGGGGTCGACTGAAGCTTTCTTT. This encodes CASSLGQGSTEAFF. J is TRBJ1-1 and V is TRBV5-4, with 8 bases lining up with TRBD1. This CDR3 has 14 residues. J lost 5 bases, V lost 0 bases, and 3 bases had no gene match. CDR1 SGHNT and CDR2 YYREEE come from the germline V gene (reference sequence).

As to this clone: The same CDR3 can be traced to other DNA sequences in this sample. The gene calls are TRBV5-4 and TRBJ2-7; a possible D gene is TRBD2 (5 bases). The CDR3 is made up of 15 amino acids. V was pared by 1 base and J by 5 bases, with 16 bases between. The germline CDR1 and CDR2 sequences are SGHNT and YYREEE (reference sequence). The DNA for the CDR3 is TGTGCCAGCAGCTTGAATTTGGGAGCCTACCACGAGCAGTACTTC. As protein: CASSLNLGAYHEQYF. Full variable domain (rest looked up from reference TRBV5-4 and TRBJ2-7): ETGVTQSPTHLIKTRGQQVTLRCSSQSGHNTVSWYQQALGQGPQFIFQYYREEENGRGNFPPRFSGLQFPNYSSELNVNALELDDSALYLCASSLNLGAYHEQYFGPGTRLTVT.

The chain carries TRBV27 and TRBJ2-7, with TRBD2 as a possible D gene (6 bases). CDR3 size: 14 residues. The V end was cut by 5 bases, the J end by 2 bases, with 13 bases between. The germline V gene encodes CDR1 MNHEY and CDR2 SMNVEV (reference sequence). CDR3 coding DNA: TGTGCCAGCAGTCCCCGGGACTTTACCTACGAGCAGTACTTC. Translating gives CASSPRDFTYEQYF.

This chain uses TRBV7-6 with TRBJ1-1, with TRBD1 matching 9 bases. There are 13 residues in the CDR3. V shed 3 bases, J shed 5 bases, and the junction held 1 base outside the gene matches. The germline V gene encodes CDR1 SGHVS and CDR2 FNYEAQ. The chain's CDR3 is CASSFGQGTEAFF. The CDR3 region has the DNA TGTGCCAGCAGCTTTGGACAGGGGACTGAAGCTTTCTTT.

The chain joins TRBV18 to TRBJ1-5; a possible D gene is TRBD1 (5 bases). Germline V gene data show CDR1 as KGHSH and CDR2 as LQKENI. This CDR3 comprises 13 residues. With 6 bases removed from V and 1 base from J, the gap between germline ends came to 7 bases. In nucleotides, the CDR3 is TGTGCCAGCTCCTCAGGGAGCAATCAGCCCCAGCATTTT. Translated: CASSSGSNQPQHF.

The chain carries TRBV13 and TRBJ1-1; D unresolved. Germline-derived CDR1 and CDR2 are PRHDT and FYEKMQ (reference sequence). The CDR3 covers 13 residues. The V and J ends lost 3 bases and 4 bases respectively, with 9 bases between them. The CDR3 protein is CASSFGGRTEAFF. CDR3 bases: TGTGCCAGCAGCTTTGGAGGGCGCACTGAAGCTTTCTTT. The variable domain in full, completed from reference TRBV13 and TRBJ1-1, reads AAGVIQSPRHLIKEKRETATLKCYPIPRHDTVYWYQQGPGQDPQFLISFYEKMQSDKGSIPDRFSAQQFSDYHSELNMSSLELGDSALYFCASSFGGRTEAFFGQGTRLTVV.

This clone has only one observation. This rearrangement joins TRBV15 to TRBJ2-2; TRBD2 agrees at 7 bases. This CDR3 is built from 17 residues. Germline CDR1 and CDR2: LNHNV and YYDKDF (reference sequence). J lost 4 bases, V lost 1 base, and 9 bases had no gene match. In DNA form, the CDR3 reads TGTGCCACCAGCAGAGGTCAAACTAGCGACATCACCGGGGAGCTGTTTTTT. It encodes CATSRGQTSDITGELFF. The complete variable domain, with remaining parts taken from reference TRBV15 and TRBJ2-2, reads DAMVIQNPRYQVTQFGKPVTLSCSQTLNHNVMYWYQQKSSQAPKLLFHYYDKDFNNEADTPDNFQSRRPNTSFCFLDIRSPGLGDTAMYLCATSRGQTSDITGELFFGEGSRLTVL.

The chain recombines TRBV28 with TRBJ1-5; D possibly corresponds to TRBD1 (6 bases). The CDR3 extends over 16 amino acids. V gave up 4 bases and J gave up 4 bases, with 17 bases separating them. Germline V gives CDR1 MDHEN, CDR2 SYDVKM. The CDR3 DNA reads TGTGCCAGCAGTTCAGTGGGCAGGGGACTAAATCAGCCCCAGCATTTT. Its protein is CASSSVGRGLNQPQHF. The entire variable domain, with the rest obtained from reference TRBV28 and TRBJ1-5, is as follows: DVKVTQSSRYLVKRTGEKVFLECVQDMDHENMFWYRQDPGLGLRLIYFSYDVKMKEKGDIPEGYSVSREKKERFSLILESASTNQTSMYLCASSSVGRGLNQPQHFGDGTRLSIL.

This clone was observed a single time. This chain connects TRBV3-1 (or the pseudogene TRBV3-2) to TRBJ1-5; 8 bases fit TRBD1. The CDR3 is 13 residues long. Looked up from germline, CDR1 is LGHDT and CDR2 is YNNKEL (reference sequence). Unmatched junction bases numbered 0, after V lost 1 base and J lost 7 bases. CDR3 coding DNA: TGTGCCAGCAGCCAAGGGGACAGGCAGCCCCAGCATTTT. This encodes CASSQGDRQPQHF.

J is TRBJ1-1 and V is TRBV6-5; TRBD1 agrees at 9 bases. The CDR3 covers 13 residues. Germline CDR1 reads MNHEY; CDR2 reads SVGAGI. The J segment lost 0 bases and the V segment lost 10 bases, leaving 3 bases of the junction unmatched. The CDR3 region has the DNA TGTGCCACGGGACAGGGAATGAACACTGAAGCTTTCTTT. The encoded protein is CATGQGMNTEAFF.

The chain is built from TRBV28 and TRBJ1-5; a possible D gene is TRBD1 (5 bases). The CDR3 has 15 amino acids. Trimming cost V 5 bases and J 4 bases, with 15 bases left between them. Germline CDR1 MDHEN, CDR2 SYDVKM. CDR3 DNA sequence: TGTGCCAGCAGTCCCGGGGGAGGAGGGAATCAGCCCCAGCATTTT. Residues: CASSPGGGGNQPQHF.

The chain combines TRBV5-1 with TRBJ1-6; possible D gene TRBD1, 5 bases. The CDR3 contains 15 residues. Trimming took off 0 bases at V and 5 bases at J, with 9 bases between the two ends. From germline, CDR1 is SGHRS and CDR2 YFSETQ. CDR3 amino acids: CASSLASGDNSPLHF. The CDR3, as DNA: TGCGCCAGCAGCTTGGCGTCGGGGGATAATTCACCCCTCCACTTT. Looking up the rest from reference TRBV5-1 and TRBJ1-6 gives the full variable domain: KAGVTQTPRYLIKTRGQQVTLSCSPISGHRSVSWYQQTPGQGLQFLFEYFSETQRNKGNFPGRFSGRQFSNSRSEMNVSTLELGDSALYLCASSLASGDNSPLHFGNGTRLTVT.